This TCR beta chain derives from a study of CD8+ T cells in alopecia areata. Stated treatment: oral pan-JAK inhibitor, 5-10 mg twice daily. CDR1 and CDR2 (germline): LNHDA, SQIVND (reference sequence). The CDR3 is made up of 14 amino acids. Losses at the gene ends were 8 bases for V and 6 bases for J; bases not matched to a gene: 8. Extraction of RNA preceded its reverse transcription into cDNA, which served as the sequencing template. Produced via immunoSEQ multiplex PCR; TCRdb's table is partial and in-frame only. Of over 150,000 clones listed, about 53% are singletons. The receptor comes from a human donor with alopecia areata. This sample comprised CD8+ T cells sorted from blood, obtained at week 24, from a patient treated with tofacitinib. J is TRBJ1-5 and V is TRBV19; 9 bases fit TRBD1. CDR3 nucleotide sequence: TGTGCCAGTGATTTCGGGACAGGGATTCAGCCCCAGCATTTT. Amino acid sequence: CASDFGTGIQPQHF.